The 14 T cell receptor beta chains below were found in one sample sequenced in a study of PD-1 and CTLA-4 blockade in melanoma. Sequencing used immunoSEQ multiplex PCR; TCRdb keeps in-frame clones, though not all of them. This table holds 25,000 to 35,000 clones, about 89% found once. The input for sequencing was CD8+ T cells from peripheral blood, taken before anti-PD-1 treatment. The receptors originated from a human donor with melanoma.

The chain recombines TRBV5-5 with TRBJ1-3; perhaps TRBD1 as D (6 bases). The V end lost 1 base, the J end lost 0 bases, and 8 bases lay between the germline ends. Germline V gene data show CDR1 as SGHKS and CDR2 as YYEKEE (reference sequence). This CDR3 has 15 amino acids. The CDR3 DNA sequence: TGTGCCAGCAGCTTGAGGGGGGGCTCTGGAAACACCATATATTTT. This translates into CASSLRGGSGNTIYF.

V is TRBV13 and J is TRBJ1-6; 7 bases are shared with TRBD1. Germline V gene lookup returns CDR1 PRHDT and CDR2 FYEKMQ (reference sequence). The length of the CDR3 is 15 residues. V shed 1 base, J shed 7 bases, and the junction held 4 bases outside the gene matches. The CDR3 region has the DNA TGTGCCAGCAGCTTAGAAGGCAGGGGGAATTCACCCCTCCACTTT. Its protein product is CASSLEGRGNSPLHF.

The chain has TRBV7-2 and TRBJ2-7; a possible D gene is TRBD2 (6 bases). V gave up 0 bases and J gave up 6 bases, with 6 bases separating them. The CDR3 is 12 amino acids. Germline loops: CDR1 SGHTA, CDR2 FQGNSA. The CDR3 loop reads CASSLAEGEQYF. The DNA of the CDR3 is TGTGCCAGCAGCTTAGCGGAGGGCGAGCAGTACTTC. Full variable domain (rest looked up from reference TRBV7-2 and TRBJ2-7): GAGVSQSPSNKVTEKGKDVELRCDPISGHTALYWYRQSLGQGLEFLIYFQGNSAPDKSGLPSDRFSAERTGGSVSTLTIQRTQQEDSAVYLCASSLAEGEQYFGPGTRLTVT.

DNA of the CDR3: TGTGCCAGCAGCCAATTGGGCACAGATACGCAGTATTTT. Translated, it gives CASSQLGTDTQYF. The chain uses TRBV7-3 and TRBJ2-3; D gene unclear. CDR3 size: 13 residues. Germline V gives CDR1 SGHTA, CDR2 FQGTGA. V shed 5 bases and J shed 1 base, with 7 bases lying between them. Complete variable domain (other parts from reference TRBV7-3 and TRBJ2-3): GAGVSQTPSNKVTEKGKYVELRCDPISGHTALYWYRQSLGQGPEFLIYFQGTGAADDSGLPNDRFFAVRPEGSVSTLKIQRTERGDSAVYLCASSQLGTDTQYFGPGTRLTVL.

This rearrangement joins TRBV27 to TRBJ1-2; D perhaps matches TRBD1 (5 bases). The V end was cut by 5 bases, the J end by 5 bases, with 9 bases between. CDR1 MNHEY and CDR2 SMNVEV come from the germline V gene (reference sequence). CDR3 length equals 12 residues. Here the CDR3 DNA reads TGTGCCAGCAGTAGGGGCAGTTATGGCTACACCTTC. It is translated as CASSRGSYGYTF.

This clone was detected only a few times. V and J are TRBV5-8 and TRBJ1-5; 9 bases fit TRBD1. J gave up 2 bases and V 5 bases, and 5 bases lay outside the gene matches. Per germline, CDR1 SGHTS and CDR2 YDEGEE. The CDR3 runs to 15 residues. CDR3 sequence reads: CASSPGQGGNQPQHF. The CDR3 DNA follows: TGTGCCAGCAGTCCGGGACAGGGAGGCAATCAGCCCCAGCATTTT.

The DNA of the CDR3 is TGTGCCAGCAGCCAAGATTTGGAACAGCCCCAGCATTTT. Translation gives CASSQDLEQPQHF. This rearrangement joins TRBV4-2 to TRBJ1-5, with no clear D. Trimming removed 0 bases from V and 7 bases from J, with 7 bases in between. The CDR3 is 13 residues long. Germline V CDR1 and CDR2: LGHNA, YNFKEQ.

J is TRBJ1-5 and V is TRBV5-5; D not certain. Germline lookup yields CDR1 SGHKS and CDR2 YYEKEE (reference sequence). V shed 1 base and J shed 2 bases, with 4 bases lying between them. CDR3 length equals 13 residues. The CDR3 DNA follows: TGTGCCAGCAGCTTGTCGGGCAATCAGCCCCAGCATTTT. Protein sequence: CASSLSGNQPQHF. Drawing the rest from reference TRBV5-5 and TRBJ1-5, the complete variable domain is DAGVTQSPTHLIKTRGQQVTLRCSPISGHKSVSWYQQVLGQGPQFIFQYYEKEERGRGNFPDRFSARQFPNYSSELNVNALLLGDSALYLCASSLSGNQPQHFGDGTRLSIL.

The chain links TRBV13 to TRBJ1-1, with D perhaps TRBD1 (5 bases). From germline, CDR1 is PRHDT and CDR2 FYEKMQ (reference sequence). The CDR3 is 12 amino acids. The V end lost 5 bases, the J end lost 7 bases, and 11 bases lay between the germline ends. The CDR3 spells CASSQGRREAFF. The CDR3 DNA follows: TGTGCCAGCAGCCAGGGACGTCGTGAAGCTTTCTTT.

The CDR3 nucleotides are TGTGCCAGCAGCTTATCGAATGGACTAGCGGCCGCCACAGATACGCAGTATTTT. Amino acid sequence: CASSLSNGLAAATDTQYF. This chain connects TRBV11-2 to TRBJ2-3, with TRBD2 matching 10 bases. Per the germline V gene, CDR1 is SGHAT and CDR2 is FQNNGV. V lost 2 bases and J lost 2; bases outside the gene matches: 10. CDR3 length: 18 residues. The full variable domain, completed using reference TRBV11-2 and TRBJ2-3, is EAGVAQSPRYKIIEKRQSVAFWCNPISGHATLYWYQQILGQGPKLLIQFQNNGVVDDSQLPKDRFSAERLKGVDSTLKIQPAKLEDSAVYLCASSLSNGLAAATDTQYFGPGTRLTVL.

J is TRBJ2-4 and V is TRBV6-5; the D gene could be TRBD1 or TRBD2 (5 bases each). V gave up 7 bases and J gave up 8 bases, with 12 bases separating them. From germline, CDR1 is MNHEY and CDR2 SVGAGI. The length of the CDR3 is 12 residues. CDR3 nucleotide sequence: TGTGCCAGCAAAGGGGAGAGAGACATTCAGTACTTC. Amino acid sequence: CASKGERDIQYF.

This clone has a handful of counts. The rearrangement uses TRBV25-1 and TRBJ1-1, with D possibly TRBD1 on 6 matching bases. CDR3 length: 12 amino acids. The V gene's germline CDR1 is MGHDK and CDR2 SYGVNS. Deletions cut 2 bases from V and 10 bases from J, with 11 bases between. CDR3 bases: TGTGCCAGCAGTGAAAAAGGACAGAGAGCTTTCTTT. Protein: CASSEKGQRAFF.

V gene TRBV6-6 combines with J gene TRBJ2-2, with no clear D. Germline V gene lookup returns CDR1 MNHNY and CDR2 SVGAGI (reference sequence). This CDR3 is built from 15 residues. V lost 2 bases, J lost 2 bases, and 9 bases lay in between. CDR3 sequence (DNA): TGTGCCAGCAGTTACGGCGACTCCAACACCGGGGAGCTGTTTTTT. Encoded protein: CASSYGDSNTGELFF.

The rearrangement links TRBV28 to TRBJ1-3, with D uncertain. The CDR3 sequence is 10 residues long. With 8 bases removed from V and 5 bases from J, the gap between germline ends came to 4 bases. The V gene's germline CDR1 is MDHEN and CDR2 SYDVKM. CDR3 in DNA: TGTGCCAGCGCCAGAAACACCATATATTTT. Translated: CASARNTIYF.